This T cell receptor (beta chain) was profiled in a study of beta chain features in type 1 diabetes. Study-level background: Patients and healthy donors were similar in age, gender and cell yields.

Reverse transcription of all isolated RNA meant that expressed TCRB transcripts were sequenced. The assay was immunoSEQ multiplex PCR, and TCRdb's table has in-frame clones only and misses some. The repertoire holds around 160,000 clones, with around 9% as singletons. Remarks on this clone: The target antigen is unknown.

General observations from the study: Shorter templates might be favored by PCR, equally in patients and controls. Within patients, naive, central memory and Treg TCRB repertoires seemed more similar than within healthy donors. Moderately but significantly shorter TCRB CDR3s were found in Type 1 diabetes patients in all four CD4+ subsets.

Germline loops: CDR1 MDHEN, CDR2 SYDVKM. The CDR3 has 15 residues. The germline V and J ends were trimmed by 4 bases and 1 base, with 14 bases remaining between them. Sequencing input: central memory CD4+ T cells from blood. This sequence originates from a woman aged 25 to 39 with type 1 diabetes. V is TRBV28 and J is TRBJ2-7; D is possibly TRBD2 (5 bases). The CDR3 DNA is TGTGCCAGCAGTTCCCAGTCTCGGGATTCCTACGAGCAGTACTTC. As protein: CASSSQSRDSYEQYF.